The 27 T cell receptor beta chains given below trace back to one sample, sequenced in a study of response to subunit inactivated influenza vaccine. Each CDR3 protein gets one entry after TCRdb re-called the RT-PCR reads with MiXCR. The sample holds about 780,000 distinct CDR3 sequences, roughly 18% seen once. Sequences were derived from PBMCs from blood, sampled about 5 days after vaccination. Receptors originate from a man between 45 and 60 years old who received an inactivated influenza vaccine.

J is TRBJ1-2 and V is TRBV28; weak D call: TRBD1 (5 bases). V gave up 4 bases and J gave up 1 base, with 10 bases separating them. The CDR3 contains 14 residues. Germline CDR1 is MDHEN and CDR2 is SYDVKM. For the CDR3, the DNA is TGTGCCAGCAGTTCAACGGACATTAACTATGGCTACACCTTC. Translation gives CASSSTDINYGYTF.

The CDR3 coding sequence is TGTGCCAGTAGTATAGGAGGGACAGGCGGTGGCTACGAGCAGTACTTC. Encoded protein: CASSIGGTGGGYEQYF. The rearrangement links TRBV19 to TRBJ2-7, with 8 bases lining up with TRBD1. The CDR3 is 16 amino acids. Unmatched junction bases numbered 8, after V lost 1 base and J lost 3 bases. Germline lookup yields CDR1 LNHDA and CDR2 SQIVND (reference sequence).

The rearrangement joins TRBV4-1 to TRBJ2-1, with D perhaps matching TRBD1 (6 bases). The CDR3 extends over 15 amino acids. Trimming took 4 bases from V and 8 from J, leaving 18 bases between them. CDR1 and CDR2 (germline): MGHRA, YSYEKL. The CDR3 region is CASSRGRAGADEQFF. The CDR3 coding sequence is TGCGCCAGCAGCCGCGGGCGGGCAGGGGCAGATGAGCAGTTCTTC.

About this clonotype itself: At one boundary the junction diverges from the germline segment, which might be a read error. The gene calls are TRBV7-7 and TRBJ2-2; 8 bases are shared with TRBD1. The CDR3 length is 15 residues. Germline lookup yields CDR1 SSHAT and CDR2 FNYEAQ (reference sequence). The CDR3 bases are TGTGCTAGCAGCTACGGGACAGGTCACCCCGGGGAGCTGTTTTTT. Its translation is CASSYGTGHPGELFF.

V gene TRBV6-1 combines with J gene TRBJ2-1, with D possibly being TRBD2 (6 bases). V was clipped by 5 bases and J by 7 bases, with 21 bases between them. The CDR3 consists of 16 residues. From germline, CDR1 is MNHNS and CDR2 SASEGT. CDR3 sequence reads: CASSPRRGWGVNEQFF. As DNA, the CDR3 is TGTGCCAGCAGTCCCCGTCGGGGGTGGGGGGTGAATGAGCAGTTCTTC.

On this clonotype: This may come from a read error, since a much larger clone is one base off. V usage is TRBV5-6 and J usage is TRBJ2-7; TRBD2 agrees at 11 bases. CDR3 length: 17 amino acids. Germline V gene lookup returns CDR1 SGHDT and CDR2 YYEEEE. CDR3 nucleotide sequence: TGTGCCAGCAGCCATCTAGCGGGAGGCCGGTCCTCCTACGATCAGTACTTC. Translating it yields CASSHLAGGRSSYDQYF.

This clonotype was recorded at least ten times. Just one base apart from a much larger clone, this may be a read error. The chain joins TRBV29-1 to TRBJ2-3; D ambiguous. Deletions cut 4 bases from V and 5 bases from J, with 4 bases between. Germline-derived CDR1 and CDR2 are SQVTM and ANQGSEA. The CDR3 is made up of 10 amino acids. The CDR3 sequence: CSVGGDTQYF. CDR3 bases: TGCAGCGTTGGAGGAGATACGCAGTATTTT.

The V and J genes are TRBV5-1 and TRBJ2-1; D is perhaps TRBD1 or TRBD2 (5 bases each). With 4 bases removed from V and 4 bases from J, the gap between germline ends came to 9 bases. The CDR3 is 13 amino acids. The V gene's germline CDR1 is SGHRS and CDR2 YFSETQ. Here the CDR3 reads CASSGDVYNEQFF. The CDR3 DNA sequence: TGCGCCAGCAGCGGGGACGTATACAATGAGCAGTTCTTC.

A few counts support this clonotype. V is TRBV12-3 or TRBV12-4 and J is TRBJ1-4; no clear D gene. This CDR3 is 14 amino acids long. Trimming cost V 6 bases and J 4 bases, with 12 bases left between them. In DNA form, the CDR3 reads TGTGCCAGCAGACCCGTCGGGTATAATGAAAAACTGTTTTTT. Translation: CASRPVGYNEKLFF.

This rearrangement joins TRBV9 to TRBJ2-1; no definite D call. Per the germline V gene, CDR1 is SGDLS and CDR2 is YYNGEE. The CDR3 is 13 amino acids. Between the trimmed V and J ends, which lost 0 bases and 6 bases, there was a span of 7 bases. The CDR3 DNA sequence: TGTGCCAGCAGCGTAGCTAGTTCCAATGAGCAGTTCTTC. Translation: CASSVASSNEQFF.

The chain has TRBV12-3 or TRBV12-4 and TRBJ1-4, with D tentatively TRBD1 (5 bases). The V gene lost 3 bases and the J gene lost 8 bases, with 16 bases spanning the gap. CDR3 length: 15 amino acids. The CDR3 DNA reads as TGTGCCAGCAGTTTGAGCGACAGCTGGCACGAAAAACTGTTTTTT. Its protein is CASSLSDSWHEKLFF.

This clonotype was detected only a few times. The chain links TRBV29-1 to TRBJ2-1; perhaps TRBD2 as D (6 bases). Between the trimmed V and J ends, which lost 5 bases and 3 bases, there was a span of 17 bases. CDR1 and CDR2 (germline): SQVTM, ANQGSEA. The CDR3 length is 15 residues. The CDR3 nucleotides read TGCAGCGTTTATCCCCCAGCGGGTGACTACAATGAGCAGTTCTTC. Encoded protein: CSVYPPAGDYNEQFF.

This clonotype was recorded many times. The J gene is TRBJ2-1, the V gene TRBV9, with a weak D call TRBD2 (6 bases). This CDR3 region has 15 residues. CDR1 and CDR2 (germline): SGDLS, YYNGEE. The V end was cut by 4 bases, the J end by 2 bases, with 13 bases between. The DNA for the CDR3 is TGTGCCAGCAGCCCGACGGGCGGGACCTACAATGAGCAGTTCTTC. This sequence encodes CASSPTGGTYNEQFF. Using reference TRBV9 and TRBJ2-1 for the parts outside the CDR3, the full variable domain is DSGVTQTPKHLITATGQRVTLRCSPRSGDLSVYWYQQSLDQGLQFLIQYYNGEERAKGNILERFSAQQFPDLHSELNLSSLELGDSALYFCASSPTGGTYNEQFFGPGTRLTVL.

This clonotype was counted between two and nine times. V usage is TRBV15 and J usage is TRBJ1-2; D is unclear. From germline, CDR1 is LNHNV and CDR2 YYDKDF (reference sequence). The CDR3 loop spans 13 amino acids. V was clipped by 0 bases and J by 7 bases, with 9 bases between them. CDR3 DNA sequence: TGTGCCACCAGCAGAGATCTAATAAGTGGCTACACCTTC. Its translation is CATSRDLISGYTF.

The chain is built from TRBV14 and TRBJ2-7; 8 nucleotides line up with TRBD1. The V gene's germline CDR1 is SGHDN and CDR2 FVKESK. J was trimmed by 2 bases and V by 4 bases; bases with no gene match: 7. This CDR3 has 15 residues. CDR3 DNA: TGTGCCAGCAGCCGCGACAGGGGACTCACCTACGAGCAGTACTTC. It yields the protein CASSRDRGLTYEQYF.

J is TRBJ2-2 and V is TRBV4-1, with TRBD2 identical over 7 bases. This CDR3 has 16 amino acids. V lost 1 base and J lost 3; bases outside the gene matches: 5. Germline V gene lookup returns CDR1 MGHRA and CDR2 YSYEKL. The CDR3 is CASSQGEGSDTGELFF. The CDR3 region has the DNA TGCGCCAGCAGCCAAGGGGAGGGATCGGACACCGGGGAGCTGTTTTTT.

This clonotype was counted a few times. V gene TRBV30 combines with J gene TRBJ1-2, with a tentative D call TRBD1 (5 bases). Germline assignment: CDR1 GTSNPN and CDR2 SVGIG (reference sequence). Trimming removed 7 bases at V and 2 bases at J, with 14 bases between. This CDR3 contains 13 residues. The CDR3 is CASIGAGNYGYTF. As DNA, the CDR3 is TGTGCCTCCATCGGGGCAGGGAACTATGGCTACACCTTC.

This clonotype was seen a few times. The genes are TRBV7-8 and TRBJ1-1; D is uncertain. CDR1 and CDR2 from the germline V gene are SGHVS and FQNEAQ. The CDR3 is made up of 17 amino acids. V was shortened by 5 bases and J by 5 bases, with 24 bases between the two germline ends. CDR3 sequence (DNA): TGTGCCAGCAGCAGAGACGGCGGTCTGGTGGAAGGGACTGAAGCTTTCTTT. As protein: CASSRDGGLVEGTEAFF.

The chain uses TRBV28 and TRBJ2-7; 8 bases are a match to TRBD1. The CDR3 is 14 residues long. CDR1 and CDR2 from the germline V gene are MDHEN and SYDVKM. The junction had 10 bases not matched to a gene; V was cut back by 5 bases and J by 7 bases. The CDR3 DNA reads TGTGCCAGCAGTCCGCCAACCAGGGGGCCTGAGCAGTACTTC. Translating gives CASSPPTRGPEQYF.

The V call is TRBV12-3 or TRBV12-4, the J call TRBJ1-5, with D perhaps matching TRBD1 (6 bases). This CDR3 is 15 amino acids long. Trimming took off 6 bases at V and 4 bases at J, with 16 bases between the two ends. Here the CDR3 DNA reads TGTGCCAGCAGCTGGGGGCAGGGCCAAAATCAGCCCCAGCATTTT. This codes for CASSWGQGQNQPQHF.

The chain joins TRBV12-3 or TRBV12-4 to TRBJ1-1; D gene uncertain. The V gene lost 7 bases and the J gene lost 0 bases, with 6 bases spanning the gap. The CDR3 sequence is 12 residues long. For the CDR3, the DNA is TGTGCCAGCATGAGGATGAACACTGAAGCTTTCTTT. Its protein is CASMRMNTEAFF.

The chain carries TRBV27 and TRBJ2-3; D is possibly TRBD2 (6 bases). Germline V lookup: CDR1 MNHEY, CDR2 SMNVEV (reference sequence). The CDR3 is made up of 13 amino acids. Trimming cost V 5 bases and J 5 bases, with 11 bases left between them. The CDR3 bases are TGTGCCAGCAGTCCTACTAGCCGAGATACGCAGTATTTT. It specifies CASSPTSRDTQYF.

This clonotype was picked up many times. The V gene is TRBV27, the J gene TRBJ2-1; D is undetermined. This CDR3 has 16 amino acids. The germline V gene has CDR1 MNHEY and CDR2 SMNVEV (reference sequence). V lost 4 bases, J lost 0 bases, and 13 bases lay in between. CDR3 protein: CASSSPMASSYNEQFF. CDR3 DNA: TGTGCCAGCAGTTCCCCGATGGCTAGCTCCTACAATGAGCAGTTCTTC.

This clonotype was detected only a few times. This chain connects TRBV10-3 to TRBJ2-1; TRBD1 or TRBD2 may be the D gene (5 bases each). The CDR3 loop spans 15 amino acids. V lost 1 base to trimming and J lost 6 bases, with 13 bases between them. Germline-derived CDR1 and CDR2 are ENHRY and SYGVKD. CDR3 sequence: CAISEFWGKLNEQFF. The CDR3 bases are TGTGCCATCAGTGAGTTTTGGGGGAAACTCAATGAGCAGTTCTTC.

This clonotype was found many times. The chain employs TRBV6-1 and TRBJ2-7; 12 bases line up with TRBD1. The CDR3 covers 14 residues. J gave up 4 bases and V 6 bases, and 4 bases lay outside the gene matches. Per germline, CDR1 MNHNS and CDR2 SASEGT. The DNA of the CDR3 is TGTGCCAGCAGCAGGGACAGGGGGCTTTACGAGCAGTACTTC. It codes for CASSRDRGLYEQYF.

The J gene is TRBJ1-5, the V gene TRBV7-8; 7 positions agree with TRBD1. Germline values: CDR1 SGHVS, CDR2 FQNEAQ. After removal of 5 bases from V and 4 bases from J, the junction contained 11 bases not matched to a gene. This CDR3 spans 16 amino acids. The CDR3 region is CASSPRTGPLNQPQHF. The CDR3 DNA is TGTGCCAGCAGCCCACGGACAGGACCCTTGAATCAGCCCCAGCATTTT.

This clonotype was recorded at least ten times. The chain employs TRBV12-3 or TRBV12-4 and TRBJ2-5, with D hard to call. The germline V and J ends were trimmed by 7 bases and 7 bases, with 13 bases remaining between them. CDR3 length equals 12 residues. This CDR3 is CASTRTGGTQYF. The CDR3 nucleotides are TGTGCCAGCACCAGGACGGGTGGGACCCAGTACTTC.